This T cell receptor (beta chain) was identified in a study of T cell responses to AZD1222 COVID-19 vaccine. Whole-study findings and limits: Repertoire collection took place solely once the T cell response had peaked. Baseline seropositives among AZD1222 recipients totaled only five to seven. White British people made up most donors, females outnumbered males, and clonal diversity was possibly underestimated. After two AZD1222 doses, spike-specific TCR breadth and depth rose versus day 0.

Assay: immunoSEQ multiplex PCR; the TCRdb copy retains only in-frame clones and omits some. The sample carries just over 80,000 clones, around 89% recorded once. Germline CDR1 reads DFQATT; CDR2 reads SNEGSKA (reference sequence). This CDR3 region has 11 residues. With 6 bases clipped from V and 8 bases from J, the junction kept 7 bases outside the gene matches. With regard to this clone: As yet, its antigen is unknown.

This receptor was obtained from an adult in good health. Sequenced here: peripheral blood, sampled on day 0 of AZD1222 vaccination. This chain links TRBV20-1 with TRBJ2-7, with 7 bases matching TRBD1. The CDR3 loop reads CSAGDRVKQYF. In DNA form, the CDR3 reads TGCAGTGCCGGAGACAGGGTGAAGCAGTACTTC.